Listed below are T cell receptor beta chains from one sample, sequenced in a study of identical twins. TCRdb reprocessed the 5' RACE reads with MiXCR, giving one entry per CDR3 protein. Here the sample spans 450,000 to 650,000 distinct CDR3 sequences, roughly 9.9% being singletons. The same data also went into a second study, on yellow fever vaccine responses in identical twins.

The source material was PBMCs. All receptors come from a woman younger than 30 in good health. CDR3s include the opening cysteine and the closing phenylalanine or tryptophan. Each record gives: CDR3 DNA, CDR3 protein, V gene, clone size, J gene, D gene. The D gene is left open where the match is weak. Rows give clone size only sometimes, using once, few, many, or a class for an expanded clone.

TGTGCCAGCTCATCCCTCTCCTACGAGCAGTACTTC	CASSSLSYEQYF	TRBV7-2	many	TRBJ2-7	NA
TGTGCCAGCAGCTACCGGACTAGCGGGAGATCAGATACGCAGTATTTT	CASSYRTSGRSDTQYF	TRBV11-1	NA	TRBJ2-3	TRBD2
TGTGCCAGCAGTACCCTAGCGGGGGCCTACAATGAGCAGTTCTTC	CASSTLAGAYNEQFF	TRBV28	many	TRBJ2-1	TRBD2
TGTGCCACCAGCAGAGGGGACAAGGAGCCCCAGCATTTT	CATSRGDKEPQHF	TRBV15	NA	TRBJ1-5	NA
TGTGCCTCCCGACAGGGTTGGACCGTGGAGCTGTTTTTT	CASRQGWTVELFF	TRBV19	NA	TRBJ2-2	TRBD1
TGTGCCAGCAGTGTTGCGGGGGTTGGAGGCGAGCAGTACTTC	CASSVAGVGGEQYF	TRBV28	many	TRBJ2-7	TRBD2
TGTGCCAGCAGTGATGGGCTAGCGGGGGAATATAACACCGGGGAGCTGTTTTTT	CASSDGLAGEYNTGELFF	TRBV25-1	NA	TRBJ2-2	TRBD2
TGTGCCAGCAGCTTCCGGCGGGGGGATTCGAATACGCAGTATTTT	CASSFRRGDSNTQYF	TRBV7-3	many	TRBJ2-3	TRBD2
TGCAGTGCTAGATCCTCGACTAGCGGGGCCTACGAGCAGTACTTC	CSARSSTSGAYEQYF	TRBV20-1	few	TRBJ2-7	TRBD2
TGTGCCAGCAGCTTGGTAACAACTGAAGCTTTCTTT	CASSLVTTEAFF	TRBV5-8	few	TRBJ1-1	NA
TGTGCCAGCAGCTTAAGGCTCACAGATACGCAGTATTTT	CASSLRLTDTQYF	TRBV14	many	TRBJ2-3	NA
TGTGCCACCGGGACTAGCGGCTACAATGAGCAGTTCTTC	CATGTSGYNEQFF	TRBV27	many	TRBJ2-1	TRBD2
TGTGCCAGCAGCTTGATGGAAAAGAGCCCTAGCCAGGCGCAGTACTTC	CASSLMEKSPSQAQYF	TRBV7-9	NA	TRBJ2-7	NA
TGCGCCAGCAGCTTGGAGGTGTTGGAGGTAGATACGCAGTATTTT	CASSLEVLEVDTQYF	TRBV5-1	NA	TRBJ2-3	NA
TGTGCCAGCAGCGAGCGACATAGGGAGGGAGAGACCCAGTACTTC	CASSERHREGETQYF	TRBV7-2	many	TRBJ2-5	TRBD2
TGTGCCAGCAGCGGGCCCCCTGGCCCAGGAAGGAACACTGAAGCTTTCTTT	CASSGPPGPGRNTEAFF	TRBV21-1	many	TRBJ1-1	NA
TGTACCAGCAGTGAGTGGACGCTAAGAACCCTCTCTGGGGCCAACGTCCTGACTTTC	CTSSEWTLRTLSGANVLTF	TRBV12-3/TRBV12-4	NA	TRBJ2-6	NA
TGTGCCAGCAGCCCCGGACACGACTACGAGCAGTACTTC	CASSPGHDYEQYF	TRBV5-6	NA	TRBJ2-7	NA
TGTGCCAGCAGTTACTTGGGGAATAATCACCCCCAGCATTTT	CASSYLGNNHPQHF	TRBV6-5	NA	TRBJ1-5	NA
TGTGCCAGCAGTGGGGTCGCCGGGCAAAAAGAGACCCAGTACTTC	CASSGVAGQKETQYF	TRBV2	NA	TRBJ2-5	NA
TGCGCCAGCAGCTTGGCGACAGGGGGCAACACCGGGGAGCTGTTTTTT	CASSLATGGNTGELFF	TRBV5-1	few	TRBJ2-2	TRBD1
TGTGCCAGCAGTTTAGCGACTCGCTCCTACAATGAGCAGTTCTTC	CASSLATRSYNEQFF	TRBV28	many	TRBJ2-1	NA
TGTGCCAGCAGTTTATGGTTTTGGGGGTACCAAGAGACCCAGTACTTC	CASSLWFWGYQETQYF	TRBV28	NA	TRBJ2-5	NA
TGTGCCAGCAGTTATCAAGGCGGCTACACCTTC	CASSYQGGYTF	TRBV6-5	many	TRBJ1-2	NA
TGTGCCAGCTCACCTCCGGGGGCATCCACCTACGAGCAGTACTTC	CASSPPGASTYEQYF	TRBV18	NA	TRBJ2-7	NA
TGTGCCAGCAGCCCCGGACTAGCGGGAGCTCCTTTCGCAGATACGCAGTATTTT	CASSPGLAGAPFADTQYF	TRBV11-2	few	TRBJ2-3	TRBD2
TGTGCCATCAGTGAGTTTAGCGCCGAGCAGTACTTC	CAISEFSAEQYF	TRBV10-3	many	TRBJ2-7	NA
TGCGCCAGCAGCTTTGGGACTAGCGGGAGCGATGAGCAGTTCTTC	CASSFGTSGSDEQFF	TRBV5-1	NA	TRBJ2-1	TRBD2
TGTGCCTGGAGGATAATTGGGAGAGATACGCAGTATTTT	CAWRIIGRDTQYF	TRBV30	NA	TRBJ2-3	NA
TGTGCCAGCAGCCAAGGAGTAGCGGGGGAAGATACGCAGTATTTT	CASSQGVAGEDTQYF	TRBV3-1	many	TRBJ2-3	TRBD2
TGTGCCAGCAGTTTATCTGGGGGAGGTATGGGTGAGCAGTTCTTC	CASSLSGGGMGEQFF	TRBV12-3/TRBV12-4	few	TRBJ2-1	NA
TGTGCCAGCAGTACGAACCAGGGCAATGAGCAGTTCTTC	CASSTNQGNEQFF	TRBV6-2/TRBV6-3	NA	TRBJ2-1	NA
TGTGCCAGCAGTTCGAGGAGCGGGAGTGCAGATACGCAGTATTTT	CASSSRSGSADTQYF	TRBV12-3/TRBV12-4	few	TRBJ2-3	TRBD2
TGCGGCGTCTTCAGGGGGTCGTCTGGCGGGAGAAGGGGCGAGCAGTACTTC	CGVFRGSSGGRRGEQYF	TRBV29-1	many	TRBJ2-7	NA
TGCGCCAGCAGCCAACTTCCAGGGGGCGTCGACAATGAGCAGTTCTTC	CASSQLPGGVDNEQFF	TRBV5-1	many	TRBJ2-1	TRBD1
TGCAGCGTTGACGCGGGAGCTAGGAACGAGCAGTACTTC	CSVDAGARNEQYF	TRBV29-1	few	TRBJ2-7	TRBD2
TGTGCCAGCAGTTACCTTCAGAGCAGCACTGAAGCTTTCTTT	CASSYLQSSTEAFF	TRBV6-2/TRBV6-3	many	TRBJ1-1	NA
TGCAGCGTTGGGGACAGAGGGCTGAACACCGGGGAGCTGTTTTTT	CSVGDRGLNTGELFF	TRBV29-1	many	TRBJ2-2	TRBD1
TGTGCCAGCAGTTTAGGTAGGCAGGGGATGCGTGAGCAGTTCTTC	CASSLGRQGMREQFF	TRBV12-3/TRBV12-4	NA	TRBJ2-1	NA
TGTGCCAGCAGCCATGCTCCTGGGGCTCAAGAGACCCAGTACTTC	CASSHAPGAQETQYF	TRBV7-2	few	TRBJ2-5	NA
TGCAGTGCTAGACCCGGACTAGCGGGAGGAGAGACCCAGTACTTC	CSARPGLAGGETQYF	TRBV20-1	NA	TRBJ2-5	TRBD2
TGTGCCAGCAGCCCAAGGGCGGGGTACAATGAGCAGTTCTTC	CASSPRAGYNEQFF	TRBV7-2	few	TRBJ2-1	NA
TGTGCCAGCAGCCAAAGGCTTTGGGAAGAAAAACTGTTTTTT	CASSQRLWEEKLFF	TRBV3-1	few	TRBJ1-4	NA
TGCAGTGCTAGACGACAGGACTATGGCTACACCTTC	CSARRQDYGYTF	TRBV20-1	NA	TRBJ1-2	NA
TGTGCCAGCAGTGTTTATGAGGGCATTAATGAAAAACTGTTTTTT	CASSVYEGINEKLFF	TRBV28	NA	TRBJ1-4	NA
TGTGCCAGCAGCTCGAGGACAGGTTCTAGCACAGATACGCAGTATTTT	CASSSRTGSSTDTQYF	TRBV7-2	few	TRBJ2-3	TRBD1
TGTGCCAGCAGTTACCCGCCCTTATCGGCCGACAGTTACCAACGAAACCCCCATGGCTACACCTTC	CASSYPPLSADSYQRNPHGYTF	TRBV6-2/TRBV6-3	few	TRBJ1-2	NA
TGCGCCAGCAGCTGGGGACAGGGCTCCTACGAGCAGTACTTC	CASSWGQGSYEQYF	TRBV5-1	NA	TRBJ2-7	TRBD1
TGCGCCAGCAGCCTTTGGGCCCGGGCCGAGCGGGACAATGAGCAGTTCTTC	CASSLWARAERDNEQFF	TRBV4-3	few	TRBJ2-1	NA
TGTGCCAGTAGTATGGGACAGGTGAACACTGAAGCTTTCTTT	CASSMGQVNTEAFF	TRBV19	NA	TRBJ1-1	TRBD1
TGTGCCAGCAGCCCCGTAACAGTGGCCTACGAGCAGTACTTC	CASSPVTVAYEQYF	TRBV9	NA	TRBJ2-7	NA
TGTGCCAGCAGCTTAAATCTGCAGGTTCCACGGGCGGGCACAGATACGCAGTATTTT	CASSLNLQVPRAGTDTQYF	TRBV11-1	few	TRBJ2-3	NA